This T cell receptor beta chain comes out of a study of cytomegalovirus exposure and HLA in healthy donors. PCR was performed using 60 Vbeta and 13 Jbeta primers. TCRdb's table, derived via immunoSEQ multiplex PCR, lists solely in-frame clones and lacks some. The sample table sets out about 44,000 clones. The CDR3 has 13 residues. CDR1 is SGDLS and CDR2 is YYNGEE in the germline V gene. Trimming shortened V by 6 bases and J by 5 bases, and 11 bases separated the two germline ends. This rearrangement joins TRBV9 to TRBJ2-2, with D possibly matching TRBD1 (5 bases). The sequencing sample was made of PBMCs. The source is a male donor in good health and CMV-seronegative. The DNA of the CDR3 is TGTGCCAGCACGCAGGGTTGGACCGGGGAGCTGTTTTTT. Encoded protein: CASTQGWTGELFF.